The rows below give T cell receptor beta chains drawn from one sample of a study of T cell responses to AZD1222 COVID-19 vaccine. The table came from immunoSEQ multiplex PCR; TCRdb's copy has only in-frame clones and leaves some out. The table shows roughly 100,000 clones, with approximately 90% occurring only once. Specimen: peripheral blood, collected on day 0 of AZD1222 vaccination. The receptor set was obtained from an adult in good health. CDR3s include the opening cysteine and the closing phenylalanine or tryptophan. D genes are given only for firm matches. Size values are once, few and many counts, or a class for expanded clones, and some rows have none.

j_call | d_call | v_call | clone_size | cdr3_nt | cdr3_aa
TRBJ2-7 | . | TRBV7-9 | medium-sized | TGTGCCAGCAGCTTATATGACGAGCAGTACTTC | CASSLYDEQYF
TRBJ2-3 | TRBD1 | TRBV7-3 | . | TGTGCCAGCAGCTGGACAGGGGGCAGCACAGATACGCAGTATTTT | CASSWTGGSTDTQYF
TRBJ1-1 | TRBD1 | TRBV5-1 | . | TGCGCCAGCAGCTTCGCTCCGGGACAGGGAGACACTGAAGCTTTCTTT | CASSFAPGQGDTEAFF
TRBJ2-3 | TRBD1 | TRBV28 | . | TGTGCCAGCAGAAAACAGGGGGACGCACGTCCCTCAGATACGCAGTATTTT | CASRKQGDARPSDTQYF
TRBJ1-5 | . | TRBV10-2 | . | TGCGCCAGCAGTGAGGTCGGGAGCTGGGGTCAGCCCCAGCATTTT | CASSEVGSWGQPQHF
TRBJ2-7 | . | TRBV11-3 | . | TGTGCCAGCAGCTTAACTGGGCACGAGCAGTACTTC | CASSLTGHEQYF
TRBJ2-3 | . | TRBV4-2 | . | TGTGCCAGCAGCCAAGGGCGGGGTTTCACAGATACGCAGTATTTT | CASSQGRGFTDTQYF
TRBJ2-3 | . | TRBV24-1 | . | TGTGCCACCACCACGGCGGTAGATACGCAGTATTTT | CATTTAVDTQYF
TRBJ2-2 | . | TRBV15 | . | TGTGCCACCAGCAGAGTGGACGGGGAGCTGTTTTTT | CATSRVDGELFF
TRBJ2-7 | . | TRBV7-9 | . | TGTGCCAGCAGCTTAGACCAGGGGCCGTATATTGGGTTC | CASSLDQGPYIGF
TRBJ1-6 | . | TRBV7-9 | . | TGTGCCAGCAGCTTGGGTAATTCACCCCTCCACTTT | CASSLGNSPLHF
TRBJ2-7 | . | TRBV27 | . | TGTGCCAGCAGGGGCCTTGACGAGCAGTACTTC | CASRGLDEQYF
TRBJ2-4 | TRBD2 | TRBV6-2/TRBV6-3 | few | TGTGCCAGCAGTTACTCGGAAACTAGCGGGCGTCTGAAAAACATTCAGTACTTC | CASSYSETSGRLKNIQYF
TRBJ1-4 | . | TRBV6-6 | . | TGTGCCAGCAGTTATTATGCAACTAATGAAAAACTGTTTTTT | CASSYYATNEKLFF
TRBJ2-7 | . | TRBV9 | . | TGTGCCAGCAGCACGGGACACCCGGTGGACGAGCAGTACTTC | CASSTGHPVDEQYF
TRBJ1-3 | TRBD1 | TRBV5-6 | . | TGTGCCAGCAGCCCGCCCGGGACAGGAAACGCTGGAAACACCATATATTTT | CASSPPGTGNAGNTIYF
TRBJ2-5 | . | TRBV29-1 | . | TGCAGCGTTGAAAAAGAGACCCAGTACTTC | CSVEKETQYF
TRBJ1-2 | TRBD1 | TRBV13 | . | TGTGCCAGCAGCTTAACAGGGGGTTTCTATGGCTACACCTTC | CASSLTGGFYGYTF
TRBJ2-7 | . | TRBV20-1 | . | TGCAGTGCCAGAGAAAGCCACGAGCAGTACTTC | CSARESHEQYF
TRBJ1-2 | . | TRBV27 | . | TGTGCCAGCAGTCCGAAAGGCTCCTATGGCTACACCTTC | CASSPKGSYGYTF
TRBJ2-3 | TRBD2 | TRBV9 | . | TGTGCCAGCAGCGCACCCTCGGCTAGCGGGGGGGCTAAAGTCGAGACAGATACGCAGTATTTT | CASSAPSASGGAKVETDTQYF
TRBJ1-4 | . | TRBV5-4 | medium-sized | TGTGCCAGCAGCTCAAACAGGGATAATGAAAAACTGTTTTTT | CASSSNRDNEKLFF
TRBJ2-2 | . | TRBV7-8 | . | TGTGCCAGCAGCTTAGTGGTCGGAACCGGGGAGCTGTTTTTT | CASSLVVGTGELFF
TRBJ1-5 | . | TRBV7-8 | . | TGTGCCAGCAGCTTCGACAGGAGCAATCAGCCCCAGCATTTT | CASSFDRSNQPQHF
TRBJ1-1 | . | TRBV5-1 | . | TGCGCCAGCAGCTTGCAGGGAGATACTGAAGCTTTCTTT | CASSLQGDTEAFF
TRBJ2-7 | . | TRBV6-5 | . | TGTGCCAGCAGTTTTGGGACAAACTACGAGCAGTACTTC | CASSFGTNYEQYF
TRBJ1-4 | . | TRBV11-2 | . | TGTGCCAGCAGCTTACCAGGGGATGAAAAACTGTTTTTT | CASSLPGDEKLFF
TRBJ1-6 | . | TRBV19 | . | TGTGCCAGTAGTATATCTCTGGTATCACCCCTCCACTTT | CASSISLVSPLHF
TRBJ2-3 | . | TRBV18 | once | TGTGCCAGCTCACCGGGGGACTGGATCGATACGCAGTATTTT | CASSPGDWIDTQYF
TRBJ2-1 | TRBD2 | TRBV7-3 | . | TGTGCCAGCAGTTCAGGGACTAGTGGGGGCCCGAGCTCCTACAATGAGCAGTTCTTC | CASSSGTSGGPSSYNEQFF
TRBJ1-2 | . | TRBV12-3/TRBV12-4 | . | TGTGCCAGCAGTCCCCGGTTTGGTGGCTACACCTTC | CASSPRFGGYTF
TRBJ2-7 | TRBD2 | TRBV4-1 | once | TGCGCCAGCAGCCATCCGGCGTATAGCGGGGGGCGGGCTCGCTACGAGCAGTACTTC | CASSHPAYSGGRARYEQYF
TRBJ1-1 | . | TRBV7-9 | . | TGTGCCAGCAGCCCCGATAGGGAACGGAACACTGAAGCTTTCTTT | CASSPDRERNTEAFF
TRBJ1-1 | . | TRBV19 | . | TGTGCCAGCGTTGACTTAGGGGGCACTGAAGCTTTCTTT | CASVDLGGTEAFF
TRBJ2-5 | . | TRBV2 | . | TGTGCCAGCAGTGGGGTTAGAGGCCAAGAGACCCAGTACTTC | CASSGVRGQETQYF
TRBJ2-4 | . | TRBV12-5 | . | TGTGCTAGTGGTTTGGTAATAGCAGGGTCGGGAGCCAAAAACATTCAGTACTTC | CASGLVIAGSGAKNIQYF
TRBJ2-3 | . | TRBV24-1 | . | TGTGCCACCAGTGACTCCTTGAAGTTCTTCGACACAGATACGCAGTATTTT | CATSDSLKFFDTDTQYF
TRBJ2-1 | . | TRBV11-2 | . | TGTGCCAGCAGCCAGGGTGGGAATGAGCAGTTCTTC | CASSQGGNEQFF
TRBJ2-1 | . | TRBV6-5 | large | TGTGCCAGCAGCTCAGTAGGCAATGAGCAGTTCTTC | CASSSVGNEQFF
TRBJ2-5 | TRBD1 | TRBV18 | . | TGTGCCAGCTCCGGACAGGGTTTCCAAGAGACCCAGTACTTC | CASSGQGFQETQYF
TRBJ1-1 | . | TRBV10-3 | . | TGTGCGACAAGGAACACTGAAGCTTTCTTT | CATRNTEAFF
TRBJ2-7 | . | TRBV25-1 | . | TGTGCCAGCAGTGAGTTAACCGGGACACCCAATTACGAGCAGTACTTC | CASSELTGTPNYEQYF